This T cell receptor (beta chain) derives from a study of T-cell memory formation after mild COVID-19. This clonotype was detected many times. One entry per CDR3 protein, called by TCRdb with MiXCR from the 5' RACE reads. This sample yields about 29,000 distinct CDR3 sequences, of which approximately 12% are seen a single time; roughly 15% belongs to the top ten. The CDR3 loop spans 16 amino acids. Germline trimming cut 0 bases from V and 4 bases from J; bases unmatched to any gene: 2. Per germline, CDR1 SGDLS and CDR2 YYNGEE. The rearrangement uses TRBV9 and TRBJ2-1; 12 bases match TRBD2. The TCR comes from an adult woman who had mild COVID-19 (a few samples of this study predate the infection). Cell type and time point are not known. Sequenced material: PBMCs or a T cell subset sorted from them (not recorded which). The CDR3 loop reads CASSVGLAGGYNEQFF. The CDR3 DNA is TGTGCCAGCAGCGTAGGGCTAGCGGGAGGGTACAATGAGCAGTTCTTC.